What follows are 14 T cell receptor beta chains derived from one specimen sequenced in a study of blood T cell repertoires in COVID-19. TCRdb's copy holds only in-frame clones and misses some; the assay was immunoSEQ multiplex PCR. The table has roughly 260,000 clones, around 87% seen once. The specimen sequenced was peripheral blood. The origin of the receptors is a woman aged 45-65 years with acute or convalescent COVID-19.

The chain uses TRBV7-8 and TRBJ1-5; 9 bases map to TRBD1. Germline V lookup: CDR1 SGHVS, CDR2 FQNEAQ. Trimming removed 3 bases from V and 0 bases from J; junction bases left unmatched: 6. The CDR3 runs 17 residues. Here the CDR3 DNA reads TGTGCCAGCAGCTTTGGACAGGGGCCCTATAGCAATCAGCCCCAGCATTTT. This encodes CASSFGQGPYSNQPQHF.

V is TRBV6-4 and J is TRBJ1-1; D is unclear. The V end was cut by 2 bases, the J end by 0 bases, with 4 bases between. The CDR3 is made up of 13 amino acids. Germline assignment: CDR1 MRHNA and CDR2 SNTAGT. CDR3 nucleotides: TGTGCCAGCAGTGACCACTTGAACACTGAAGCTTTCTTT. Its protein product is CASSDHLNTEAFF.

The chain has TRBV29-1 and TRBJ2-5; tentative D call: TRBD2 (6 bases). The V end lost 3 bases, the J end lost 5 bases, and 10 bases lay between the germline ends. This CDR3 is 12 amino acids long. In germline, CDR1 is SQVTM, CDR2 ANQGSEA. The CDR3 protein is CSVDTSRETQYF. The CDR3 DNA sequence: TGCAGCGTTGATACTAGCCGGGAGACCCAGTACTTC.

This rearrangement joins TRBV27 to TRBJ2-3; no clear D. Germline-derived CDR1 and CDR2 are MNHEY and SMNVEV (reference sequence). The germline V and J ends were trimmed by 5 bases and 6 bases, with 12 bases remaining between them. The CDR3 runs to 13 residues. CDR3 in DNA: TGTGCCAGCAGTCCGGGTATTGGTGATACGCAGTATTTT. The encoded protein is CASSPGIGDTQYF.

This sequence joins TRBV12-5 and TRBJ2-2; 8 bases align to TRBD1. V was pared by 6 bases and J by 6 bases, with 6 bases of the junction left unmatched. CDR1 is LGHNT, CDR2 FRNRAP, per germline. This CDR3 has 14 residues. CDR3 bases: TGTGCTAGTGGAAACCCGACAGGGGCCGGGGAGCTGTTTTTT. Amino acid sequence: CASGNPTGAGELFF.

This clone showed up just once. The chain uses TRBV24-1 and TRBJ2-1; tentative D call: TRBD1 (5 bases). Trimming stripped 4 bases from V and 8 bases from J, with 14 bases between. The CDR3 covers 14 residues. Germline values: CDR1 KGHDR, CDR2 SFDVKD. The CDR3 region has the DNA TGTGCCACCAGTGACACACTTACAGGCTATGAGCAGTTCTTC. Translation: CATSDTLTGYEQFF.

This clone appeared a single time. CDR3 sequence (DNA): TGTGCCAGCACCATGTTGGAGAATGGCTACACCTTC. It yields the protein CASTMLENGYTF. The J gene is TRBJ1-2, the V gene TRBV12-3 or TRBV12-4; unclear D gene. CDR3 length equals 12 residues. Trimming took 7 bases from V and 6 from J, leaving 12 bases between them.

V gene TRBV7-9 combines with J gene TRBJ1-1; 10 bases align to TRBD1. J was trimmed by 6 bases and V by 5 bases; bases with no gene match: 6. The CDR3 is 14 residues long. The germline V gene has CDR1 SEHNR and CDR2 FQNEAQ (reference sequence). CDR3 bases: TGTGCCAGCAGCCGGGACAGGGGTTGGGCTGAAGCTTTCTTT. It translates to CASSRDRGWAEAFF.

Only a few counts were recorded for this clone. This chain uses TRBV7-6 with TRBJ1-1; TRBD1 might be the D (5 bases). Trimming left V 3 bases short and J 6 bases short, with 5 bases between. The germline CDR1 and CDR2 sequences are SGHVS and FNYEAQ. The CDR3 has 11 residues. The CDR3 bases are TGTGCCAGCAGCTTGACAGCTGAAGCTTTCTTT. Its protein is CASSLTAEAFF. Based on the CDR3 plus reference TRBV7-6 and TRBJ1-1, the full variable domain is GAGVSQSPRYKVTKRGQDVALRCDPISGHVSLYWYRQALGQGPEFLTYFNYEAQQDKSGLPNDRFSAERPEGSISTLTIQRTEQRDSAMYRCASSLTAEAFFGQGTRLTVV.

The CDR3 bases are TGTGCCAGCAGTACCCCCCCGGGGGGCTCGAGTCAGCCCCAGCATTTT. Amino acids: CASSTPPGGSSQPQHF. The chain combines TRBV6-6 with TRBJ1-5; TRBD1 might be the D (6 bases). V gave up 5 bases and J gave up 6 bases, with 20 bases separating them. The CDR3 spans 16 residues. The germline V gene has CDR1 MNHNY and CDR2 SVGAGI (reference sequence).

The V and J genes are TRBV6-1 and TRBJ1-2, with 7 positions matching TRBD1. CDR1 MNHNS and CDR2 SASEGT come from the germline V gene. The CDR3 has 15 residues. Trimming cost V 0 bases and J 6 bases; bases outside gene matches: 7. The CDR3 spells CASSEALRGEDGYTF. CDR3 coding DNA: TGTGCCAGCAGTGAAGCTCTCAGGGGGGAGGATGGCTACACCTTC.

V usage is TRBV28 and J usage is TRBJ2-6; TRBD2 agrees at 8 bases. The V gene's germline CDR1 is MDHEN and CDR2 SYDVKM. The CDR3 sequence is 18 residues long. V was clipped by 7 bases and J by 2 bases; unmatched bases: 13. The CDR3 DNA is TGTGCCAGCACGCTTCGGGAGGGCCTGTCACCTGGGGCCAACGTCCTGACTTTC. This encodes CASTLREGLSPGANVLTF.

In its sample, this clone was seen once. This chain connects TRBV4-3 to TRBJ2-1, with a tentative D call TRBD2 (6 bases). Germline CDR1 and CDR2: LGHNA and YSLEER. The CDR3 is made up of 17 amino acids. Trimming took 0 bases from V and 10 from J, leaving 22 bases between them. The CDR3 is CASSQDSGSLRGGEQFF. As DNA, the CDR3 is TGCGCCAGCAGCCAAGATAGCGGCTCGTTGAGAGGTGGAGAGCAGTTCTTC.

The CDR3, as DNA: TGTGCCAGCAGCTTGGTTGCCGGACTAGCGGGAAAATACTACGAGCAGTACTTC. It translates to CASSLVAGLAGKYYEQYF. The V gene is TRBV5-6, the J gene TRBJ2-7, with TRBD2 identical over 12 bases. The germline V gene encodes CDR1 SGHDT and CDR2 YYEEEE. The CDR3 is 18 amino acids. J gave up 3 bases and V 0 bases, and 10 bases lay outside the gene matches.